The clone carrying this TCR beta chain shows up as medium-sized (0.01 to 0.1%) by frequency. The CDR3 is 12 amino acids. Germline V gene sequence: CDR1 SQVTM, CDR2 ANQGSEA. The data derive from a study of T cell clusters in autoimmune cytopenias. TRB amplification used 250 ng of peripheral blood genomic DNA. One tube held mixed TRB-A and TRB-B primer pools for touch-down PCR. TCRdb derives one entry per CDR3 protein from the multiplex PCR reads, leaving out DNA. The sample holds 3,500 to 5,000 distinct CDR3 sequences. These data also featured in a second study, about T cell repertoires in aging, cancer and after chemotherapy.

The chain employs TRBV29-1 and TRBJ1-5; TCRdb's D call, TRBD1, is unchecked because there is no DNA. The source is a human donor in good health. Sequenced material: peripheral blood. CDR3 loop: CSVEVGGQSQHF.